This T cell receptor (beta chain) derives from a study of blood T cells in healthy people across ages (dated by TCRdb to between 2015 and 2017). Regarding the complete study: In model experiments, template switching captured about one uniquely barcoded TCR beta cDNA molecule for every two T cells. Age-related changes in TCR beta repertoire diversity were measured in the study by deep sequencing normalized with unique cDNA molecular identifiers. The donors were split into four age groups: young (average 16 years), middle-aged (39), aged (approximately 60) and long-lived (under 90). Donors of different ages were randomly distributed across sequencing lanes to avoid experimental bias. For two donors (one aged 18 to 30 and one aged 80 or older), the study analyzed two additional independent replicas of 1 million unique cDNA reads from the same blood draw.

Overall study results and their limits: Observed TCR beta diversity per million T cells fell roughly linearly with age, and a significant reduction was already apparent by age roughly 41. The percentage of naive T cells measured by flow cytometry correlated strongly with observed TCR beta diversity. Because the CMV infection status of the donors was unknown, age-related changes in expanded clonotypes may potentially have been confounded. Estimates of total diversity based on one million sequenced T cells were regarded as lower bounds and as underestimates. Since profiling was done on bulk unsorted PBMCs, naive and antigen-experienced compartments could not be conclusively compared. The long-lived group showed more naive CD4+ T cells, fewer expanded clones and increased TCR diversity than the aged group, suggesting age selection.

Trimming removed 3 bases from V and 4 bases from J, leaving 6 bases between the germline ends. CDR1 and CDR2, per the germline V gene, are ENHRY and SYGVKD. Reading from cysteine to phenylalanine, the CDR3 counts 13 amino acids. The retained sequence is limited to the CDR3, 39 bases, with the frame set at the first base. This clonotype was counted a few times. Its antigen is not yet known. There are no base qualities to consult, and no much larger clone falls within one base. The donors were roughly 38 Caucasian individuals from Russia, aged roughly 6 to 90 years, who were systemically healthy. About 9.6 milliliters of peripheral blood were collected from each donor into EDTA-treated Vacutainer tubes. PBMCs were isolated by Ficoll-Paque density-gradient centrifugation, with at least 7 million obtained per sample. Total RNA, at least 5.5 micrograms per sample, was extracted from PBMCs with Trizol reagent. Naive CD45RAhigh/CD27high T cell percentages were measured by flow cytometry on a PBMC aliquot from every donor.

Libraries were made using 5' RACE. Sequencing instrument: Illumina HiSeq 2500. A second PCR of roughly 7 to 12 cycles was run with a J-beta primer mix and a sample-barcoded 5' primer. A unique molecular identifier was introduced onto each TCR beta cDNA molecule by a template-switch 5' adaptor carrying 12 random nucleotides. At least 3 million CDR3-containing paired-end reads were obtained from each sample. First-strand cDNA was synthesized from all RNA with the Mint cDNA synthesis kit, primed by a TRBC-specific oligonucleotide. Following uracil-DNA glycosylase treatment, a first 18-cycle PCR with universal primers M1SS and BC2_uni_R was performed on all cDNA. The study's own analysis went as follows. For normalization, 1 million high-quality reads were randomly selected from each sample, with every read carrying a distinct molecular identifier. Instead of being binned into consensus sequences, reads with shared molecular identifiers were discarded. MiTCR, run with a Q25 quality threshold and the strictest error-elimination algorithm, handled CDR3 identification, clonotype clustering and error correction. A nonparametric unseen species model using Euler transformation provided a lower-bound estimate of total TCR beta diversity. TCRdb handled the public reads itself, with Q25 trimming in fastp and clone calling in MiXCR, and kept productive beta chains. Every CDR3 protein is listed once, alongside the most common genes and DNA of its rows. In this record, the V and J calls reflect TCRdb's handling and not the investigators' own analysis. In this sample the table shows approximately 1.5 million distinct CDR3 sequences, around 40% of which occur a single time. Of the sample, about 4.1% is held by the ten largest clones.

The sequence joins TRBV10-3 to TRBJ1-4, with no confident D gene call. This clonotype originated in a woman aged 18-29 years in good health. The sample comprised blood. At the DNA level, the sequence is TGTGCCATCAGTGACGGATATAATGAAAAACTGTTTTTT. Its protein is CAISDGYNEKLFF.